Listed below are T cell receptor beta chains from one sample, sequenced in a study of blood T cell repertoires in COVID-19. The repertoire was sequenced with immunoSEQ multiplex PCR; TCRdb's copy has only in-frame clones and lacks some. This table has approximately 170,000 clones, under 90% appearing once. The material sequenced was peripheral blood. The receptors originated from a woman aged 80 or over with acute or convalescent COVID-19. Each CDR3 is given with its conserved first and last residue. The D gene is left open where the match is weak. The size of a clone is reported for some rows only, either as once, few or many, or as a class for expanded clones.

D | size | J | V | CDR3 | DNA
- | - | TRBJ2-3 | TRBV2 | CASSPSTPPDTQYF | TGTGCCAGCAGTCCTTCAACACCGCCAGATACGCAGTATTTT
TRBD1 | - | TRBJ1-2 | TRBV29-1 | CSVPRTGTGNYGYTF | TGCAGCGTGCCCCGAACCGGGACAGGGAACTATGGCTACACCTTC
TRBD2 | - | TRBJ2-3 | TRBV4-2 | CASSQDVSGGADTQYF | TGTGCCAGCAGCCAAGATGTCAGCGGGGGGGCCGATACGCAGTATTTT
- | - | TRBJ1-5 | TRBV30 | CAWDQGLGQPQHF | TGTGCCTGGGACCAGGGTTTGGGTCAGCCCCAGCATTTT
TRBD1 | - | TRBJ1-2 | TRBV11-2 | CASSTGQGVYGYTF | TGTGCCAGCAGCACCGGACAGGGCGTCTATGGCTACACCTTC
- | - | TRBJ1-1 | TRBV9 | CASSPRQNTEAFF | TGTGCCAGCAGCCCCCGACAGAACACTGAAGCTTTCTTT
- | - | TRBJ1-2 | TRBV5-1 | CASSSRTAESRYTF | TGCGCCAGCAGCTCGCGGACAGCCGAGAGTCGCTACACCTTC
TRBD2 | - | TRBJ2-1 | TRBV24-1 | CATSEPLAGAGDEQFF | TGTGCCACCAGTGAACCTCTAGCGGGAGCGGGGGATGAGCAGTTCTTC
TRBD1 | - | TRBJ2-3 | TRBV30 | CAWSVSGGATDTQYF | TGTGCCTGGAGTGTGTCAGGGGGCGCGACAGATACGCAGTATTTT
- | - | TRBJ1-5 | TRBV27 | CASSLTTGNQPQHF | TGTGCCAGCAGTTTAACGACAGGCAATCAGCCCCAGCATTTT
TRBD2 | - | TRBJ2-7 | TRBV7-2 | CASSPRRLAGGYEQYF | TGTGCCAGCAGCCCACGGAGACTAGCGGGAGGGTACGAGCAGTACTTC
- | - | TRBJ2-2 | TRBV7-9 | CASGQSGSPLTGELFF | TGTGCCAGCGGCCAAAGCGGGTCTCCCCTCACCGGGGAGCTGTTTTTT
- | - | TRBJ1-1 | TRBV6-5 | CASTTGHQNTEAFF | TGTGCCAGCACAACGGGACACCAGAACACTGAAGCTTTCTTT
- | - | TRBJ1-2 | TRBV12-1 | CASRPRGYTF | TGTGCCAGCAGACCCCGGGGCTACACCTTC
TRBD2 | - | TRBJ2-2 | TRBV9 | CASSAGLAGIGELFF | TGTGCCAGCAGCGCCGGACTAGCGGGAATCGGGGAGCTGTTTTTT
TRBD1 | - | TRBJ2-3 | TRBV5-1 | CASSFWDRGTDTQYF | TGCGCCAGCAGCTTTTGGGACAGGGGAACAGATACGCAGTATTTT
TRBD1 | few | TRBJ1-6 | TRBV27 | CASTPLRQGANSPLHF | TGTGCCAGCACCCCTCTCAGACAGGGGGCCAATTCACCCCTCCACTTT
TRBD1 | - | TRBJ2-5 | TRBV5-1 | CASSLAVQGFGETQYF | TGCGCCAGCAGCTTGGCGGTACAGGGGTTCGGAGAGACCCAGTACTTC
TRBD2 | - | TRBJ2-3 | TRBV19 | CASKTSGGRDTQYF | TGTGCCAGTAAGACTAGCGGGGGAAGAGATACGCAGTATTTT
- | - | TRBJ2-2 | TRBV6-6 | CASSRKPTGNTGELFF | TGTGCCAGCAGTCGAAAACCGACAGGGAACACCGGGGAGCTGTTTTTT
TRBD1 | - | TRBJ2-1 | TRBV24-1 | CARKGTGLNEQFF | TGTGCCAGAAAGGGGACAGGGCTCAATGAGCAGTTCTTC
- | - | TRBJ2-3 | TRBV7-9 | CASSPLWRESTDTQYF | TGTGCCAGCAGCCCTTTATGGAGGGAGAGCACAGATACGCAGTATTTT
TRBD2 | - | TRBJ2-1 | TRBV4-2 | CASSHLSGGEGNEQFF | TGTGCCAGCAGCCATCTAAGCGGGGGGGAAGGGAATGAGCAGTTCTTC
- | many | TRBJ2-3 | TRBV14 | CASSQDFADTQYF | TGTGCCAGCAGCCAAGACTTCGCAGATACGCAGTATTTT
TRBD2 | - | TRBJ2-7 | TRBV4-3 | CASSQFSGGVYEQYF | TGCGCCAGCAGCCAATTTAGCGGGGGGGTCTACGAGCAGTACTTC
TRBD1 | - | TRBJ2-7 | TRBV5-1 | CASSSDRVYEQYF | TGCGCCAGCAGCTCGGACAGGGTCTACGAGCAGTACTTC
TRBD1 | - | TRBJ1-1 | TRBV5-1 | CASSLGQGMNTEAFF | TGCGCCAGCAGCTTGGGACAGGGAATGAACACTGAAGCTTTCTTT
- | - | TRBJ1-1 | TRBV5-5 | CASQASSLNTEAFF | TGTGCCAGCCAAGCATCCTCGTTGAACACTGAAGCTTTCTTT
TRBD2 | - | TRBJ2-2 | TRBV24-1 | CATSGIGRTGELFF | TGTGCCACCAGTGGAATCGGGAGGACCGGGGAGCTGTTTTTT